Following are 27 T cell receptor beta chains from one sample sequenced in a study of T cells in Graves' hyperthyroidism and ophthalmopathy. What was amplified from RNA transcripts were TCR beta CDR3 regions. Initially, a first-round RT-PCR of the TCR CDR3 employed the HTBI primer set. TCRdb independently ran MiXCR on the multiplex PCR reads; one entry per CDR3 protein. Among about 640,000 distinct CDR3 sequences listed, 20% were seen once. The sequenced material came from blood. Receptors originate from a man younger than 45 with Graves' ophthalmopathy.

The chain couples TRBV9 to TRBJ1-2; TRBD1 matches at 9 bases. This CDR3 comprises 15 residues. The V gene's germline CDR1 is SGDLS and CDR2 YYNGEE. V was clipped by 0 bases and J by 2 bases; unmatched bases: 2. In nucleotides, the CDR3 is TGTGCCAGCAGCGTAGAGGGACAGGGCAACTATGGCTACACCTTC. Translation gives CASSVEGQGNYGYTF.

Only a few counts were recorded for this clonotype. V is TRBV6-5 and J is TRBJ2-7; TRBD1 or TRBD2 may be the D gene (5 bases each). Per the germline V gene, CDR1 is MNHEY and CDR2 is SVGAGI. The CDR3 sequence is 15 residues long. The V and J ends lost 2 bases and 2 bases respectively, with 13 bases between them. The CDR3 nucleotides are TGTGCCAGCAGTTACCGGGGCTCGGCTACCTACGAGCAGTACTTC. Its protein is CASSYRGSATYEQYF.

This clonotype was counted only a few times. Here the CDR3 reads CASSSSLQGAIGYTF. The DNA of the CDR3 is TGTGCCAGCAGTTCTTCTCTACAGGGGGCTATTGGCTACACCTTC. The rearrangement joins TRBV28 to TRBJ1-2, with 9 bases lining up with TRBD1. Trimming at V came to 4 bases and at J to 7 bases, leaving 10 bases not matched to a gene. The CDR3 extends over 15 amino acids. CDR1 is MDHEN, CDR2 SYDVKM, per germline.

This clonotype has ten or more counts. The chain carries TRBV5-1 and TRBJ2-1; 8 bases agree with TRBD2. V trimming: 0 bases; J trimming: 6 bases; junction bases outside the gene matches: 5. This CDR3 is 15 amino acids long. Germline lookup yields CDR1 SGHRS and CDR2 YFSETQ. DNA of the CDR3: TGCGCCAGCAGCTTGGAAGCGGGAGCTCCCAATGAGCAGTTCTTC. It encodes CASSLEAGAPNEQFF.

This clonotype came up many times. The V gene is TRBV11-2, the J gene TRBJ2-7, with a weak D call TRBD2 (6 bases). The length of the CDR3 is 14 residues. The V end lost 5 bases, the J end lost 1 base, and 12 bases lay between the germline ends. From germline, CDR1 is SGHAT and CDR2 FQNNGV. CDR3 region: CASSILAPSYEQYF. CDR3 in DNA: TGTGCCAGCAGCATCCTAGCGCCTTCCTACGAGCAGTACTTC.

CDR3 in amino acids: CSVEDRPNDPNYGYTF. In DNA form, the CDR3 reads TGCAGCGTCGAGGACAGGCCGAACGATCCTAACTATGGCTACACCTTC. The J gene is TRBJ1-2, the V gene TRBV29-1; TRBD1 matches at 7 bases. CDR1 and CDR2 (germline): SQVTM, ANQGSEA. V shed 6 bases and J 0 bases; nucleotides not matched to a gene: 13. The CDR3 is made up of 16 amino acids. The full variable domain, rest sourced from reference TRBV29-1 and TRBJ1-2, is SAVISQKPSRDICQRGTSLTIQCQVDSQVTMMFWYRQQPGQSLTLIATANQGSEATYESGFVIDKFPISRPNLTFSTLTVSNMSPEDSSIYLCSVEDRPNDPNYGYTFGSGTRLTVV.

This clonotype was counted only a few times. The J gene is TRBJ2-5, the V gene TRBV10-2, with 8 bases lining up with TRBD1. This CDR3 region has 13 residues. Germline loops: CDR1 WSHSY, CDR2 SAAADI. V was clipped by 4 bases and J by 7 bases; unmatched bases: 5. The CDR3 here is CASSGTGLGTQYF. For the CDR3, the DNA is TGCGCCAGCAGTGGGACAGGGCTGGGGACCCAGTACTTC.

The chain has TRBV4-1 and TRBJ2-5; 8 positions agree with TRBD2. Germline CDR1 and CDR2: MGHRA and YSYEKL. CDR3 length equals 16 residues. V lost 4 bases to trimming and J lost 0 bases; unmatched junction nucleotides: 7. CDR3 DNA: TGCGCCAGCAGCCTAAGGACTAGCCTATACCAAGAGACCCAGTACTTC. Amino acid sequence: CASSLRTSLYQETQYF.

The gene calls are TRBV28 and TRBJ2-7; TRBD1 is a possible D gene (6 bases). From germline, CDR1 is MDHEN and CDR2 SYDVKM. The germline V and J ends were trimmed by 3 bases and 0 bases, with 18 bases remaining between them. The CDR3 totals 17 residues. For the CDR3, the DNA is TGTGCCAGCAGTTTTAGTATCCGACAGGACCACTCCTACGAGCAGTACTTC. It is translated as CASSFSIRQDHSYEQYF.

The CDR3 bases are TGTGCCAGCAGACCCGGACTAGCGGGAGGGGATACGCAGTATTTT. This encodes CASRPGLAGGDTQYF. The V gene is TRBV12-3 or TRBV12-4, the J gene TRBJ2-3; 15 nucleotides line up with TRBD2. This CDR3 region has 15 residues. J lost 6 bases, V lost 6 bases, and 4 bases had no gene match.

The chain carries TRBV6-5 and TRBJ2-5; D is unclear. Trimming removed 0 bases at V and 2 bases at J, with 10 bases between. This CDR3 region has 15 residues. Per germline, CDR1 MNHEY and CDR2 SVGAGI. The CDR3 nucleotides are TGTGCCAGCAGTTACTCACCTTTAGGACAAGAGACCCAGTACTTC. It codes for CASSYSPLGQETQYF.

The sample holds many counts of this clonotype. The chain employs TRBV11-2 and TRBJ1-5; a possible D gene is TRBD1 (5 bases). The CDR3 runs 16 residues. In germline, CDR1 is SGHAT, CDR2 FQNNGV. Trimming left V 1 base short and J 1 base short, with 11 bases between. The CDR3 DNA reads as TGTGCCAGCAGCTTAGGGCCAGGGAGGAGCAATCAGCCCCAGCATTTT. Translating gives CASSLGPGRSNQPQHF.

This chain links TRBV5-1 with TRBJ1-4; 8 nucleotides align to TRBD1. The V gene end was trimmed by 2 bases and the J gene end by 8 bases; junction bases not matched to a gene: 2. CDR1 is SGHRS and CDR2 is YFSETQ in the germline V gene. This CDR3 is built from 13 residues. Written as DNA, the CDR3 is TGCGCCAGCAGCTTTTGGACAGGGGAAAAACTGTTTTTT. This codes for CASSFWTGEKLFF.

This clonotype occurred a few times. The chain uses TRBV7-8 and TRBJ1-3; the match to TRBD1 covers 10 bases. In germline, CDR1 is SGHVS, CDR2 FQNEAQ. The CDR3 contains 17 residues. J gave up 0 bases and V 5 bases, and 7 bases lay outside the gene matches. CDR3 sequence (DNA): TGTGCCAGCAGCCCGCGGACAGGGGGACTCTCTGGAAACACCATATATTTT. The encoded protein is CASSPRTGGLSGNTIYF. Variable domain in full (rest from reference TRBV7-8 and TRBJ1-3): GAGVSQSPRYKVAKRGQDVALRCDPISGHVSLFWYQQALGQGPEFLTYFQNEAQLDKSGLPSDRFFAERPEGSVSTLKIQRTQQEDSAVYLCASSPRTGGLSGNTIYFGEGSWLTVV.

The rearrangement joins TRBV27 to TRBJ2-4; unclear D gene. The CDR3 is 14 amino acids. Trimming pared 9 bases from V and 5 bases from J, leaving 17 bases between. CDR1 is MNHEY, CDR2 SMNVEV, per germline (reference sequence). DNA for the CDR3: TGTGCCAGTAGTATAGCCCCGCCCCAAAACATTCAGTACTTC. This gives the protein CASSIAPPQNIQYF.

The chain recombines TRBV18 with TRBJ2-1; 9 nucleotides align to TRBD1. Germline values: CDR1 KGHSH, CDR2 LQKENI. The length of the CDR3 is 16 residues. J was trimmed by 9 bases and V by 5 bases; bases with no gene match: 14. The CDR3 coding sequence is TGTGCCAGCTCAACCTCAAAGGACAGGGGCGTAGGTGAGCAGTTCTTC. It is translated as CASSTSKDRGVGEQFF.

There are many counts of this clonotype. This rearrangement joins TRBV28 to TRBJ1-5; D unclear. The V gene lost 4 bases and the J gene lost 0 bases, with 13 bases spanning the gap. The length of the CDR3 is 16 residues. The germline CDR1 and CDR2 sequences are MDHEN and SYDVKM. CDR3 region: CASSSPTLYSNQPQHF. The CDR3 DNA reads as TGTGCCAGCAGTTCTCCTACGCTCTATAGCAATCAGCCCCAGCATTTT.

This clonotype appeared many times. The CDR3, as DNA: TGTGCCAGCAGCTCGGCGACAGGCGAGCAGTTCTTC. Its protein product is CASSSATGEQFF. The genes are TRBV7-3 and TRBJ2-1; the D gene is possibly TRBD1 (6 bases). Per the germline V gene, CDR1 is SGHTA and CDR2 is FQGTGA. The CDR3 has 12 residues. Trimming shortened V by 4 bases and J by 10 bases, and 11 bases separated the two germline ends.

The rearrangement joins TRBV30 to TRBJ1-1; D is unresolved. The CDR3 extends over 10 amino acids. The V gene's germline CDR1 is GTSNPN and CDR2 SVGIG (reference sequence). With 8 bases removed from V and 10 bases from J, the gap between germline ends came to 14 bases. Here the CDR3 reads CAVGRIGAFF. The CDR3 DNA is TGTGCCGTAGGGAGGATTGGAGCTTTCTTT.

Only a few counts were recorded for this clonotype. This chain connects TRBV12-5 to TRBJ2-5, with 7 bases that match TRBD1. CDR3 size: 15 residues. Unmatched junction bases numbered 13, after V lost 5 bases and J lost 7 bases. In germline, CDR1 is LGHNT, CDR2 FRNRAP. The DNA for the CDR3 is TGTGCTAGTGGTCCGTCAGACAGGGTTGAGGGGACCCAGTACTTC. Amino acid sequence: CASGPSDRVEGTQYF.

This clonotype was detected ten times or more. The V gene is TRBV29-1, the J gene TRBJ2-1; D might be TRBD2 (5 bases). V lost 1 base to trimming and J lost 8 bases, with 18 bases between them. There are 15 residues in the CDR3. The V gene's germline CDR1 is SQVTM and CDR2 ANQGSEA. CDR3 amino acids: CSVEVREMSSDEQFF. As DNA, the CDR3 is TGCAGCGTTGAAGTCCGGGAAATGTCTAGTGATGAGCAGTTCTTC.

This clonotype showed up many times. J is TRBJ2-1 and V is TRBV11-3, with 9 bases that match TRBD2. Trimming cost V 5 bases and J 7 bases; bases outside gene matches: 6. The CDR3 runs 14 residues. From germline, CDR1 is SGHNT and CDR2 YENEEA. The chain's CDR3 is CASSPDSGRNEQFF. CDR3 nucleotides: TGTGCCAGCAGCCCAGATAGCGGGAGAAATGAGCAGTTCTTC.

This clonotype was counted only a few times. V gene TRBV30 combines with J gene TRBJ1-2, with 11 bases lining up with TRBD1. The CDR3 extends over 16 amino acids. Germline assignment: CDR1 GTSNPN and CDR2 SVGIG (reference sequence). This CDR3 reads CSSYRTGGDSNYGYTF. CDR3 nucleotides: TGTTCATCATACAGGACAGGGGGCGATTCTAACTATGGCTACACCTTC.

This chain joins TRBV5-1 and TRBJ2-1; D is perhaps TRBD1 (5 bases). This CDR3 region has 12 residues. V was trimmed by 6 bases and J by 9 bases, leaving 13 bases between them. CDR1 is SGHRS and CDR2 is YFSETQ in the germline V gene. In nucleotides, the CDR3 is TGCGCCAGCAATGGAATTGGGGCTGAGCAGTTCTTC. Its protein product is CASNGIGAEQFF.

As DNA, the CDR3 is TGCAGCGTTCTGTGGGGATTGTTCAATGAGCAGTTCTTC. Protein sequence: CSVLWGLFNEQFF. The rearrangement links TRBV29-1 to TRBJ2-1; D is unclear. Germline assignment: CDR1 SQVTM and CDR2 ANQGSEA. V was pared by 5 bases and J by 6 bases, with 14 bases between. The CDR3 totals 13 residues.

V is TRBV7-3 and J is TRBJ1-6; 7 bases fit TRBD1. The CDR3 consists of 14 residues. V trimming: 1 base; J trimming: 9 bases; junction bases outside the gene matches: 3. Germline V gene sequence: CDR1 SGHTA, CDR2 FQGTGA. The DNA of the CDR3 is TGTGCCAGCAGCTTAAACAGGGGCGGTTCACCCCTCCACTTT. This gives the protein CASSLNRGGSPLHF.

The rearrangement uses TRBV10-3 and TRBJ2-3, with D possibly TRBD2 on 6 matching bases. This CDR3 has 17 amino acids. In germline, CDR1 is ENHRY, CDR2 SYGVKD. The V end lost 2 bases, the J end lost 0 bases, and 15 bases lay between the germline ends. CDR3 in DNA: TGTGCCATCAGTGAGGGTGGATTAGCGGCTAGCACAGATACGCAGTATTTT. The encoded protein is CAISEGGLAASTDTQYF.